A selection of T cell receptor beta chains follows, all from one sample in a study of T-cell reconstitution after alpha-beta-depleted transplantation in children. Using its own MiXCR run on the PCR reads, TCRdb lists one record per CDR3 protein. The table includes about 540,000 distinct CDR3 sequences, around 18% detected once. Sequences were derived from PBMCs from the stem cell graft donor, sampled from the stem cell graft. These receptors all come from a human donor who donated a stem cell graft to a child with acute lymphoblastic leukemia. CDR3s include the opening cysteine and the closing phenylalanine or tryptophan. D genes are given only for firm matches. Size is stated for part of the rows, as once, few or many counts, or as a class when the clone is expanded.

V,D,J,size,DNA,CDR3
TRBV12-3/TRBV12-4,TRBD1,TRBJ1-2,-,TGTGCCAGCAGTCCGGCAGAGGACAGGGAGCCGCAGAATGGCTACACCTTC,CASSPAEDREPQNGYTF
TRBV10-3,-,TRBJ1-1,few,TGTGCCATCAGTCCTACCGACACTGAAGCTTTCTTT,CAISPTDTEAFF
TRBV15,-,TRBJ2-1,-,TGTGCCACCAGCAGCGAAACAGGGTACAATGAGCAGTTCTTC,CATSSETGYNEQFF
TRBV27,-,TRBJ1-2,few,TGTGCCAGCAGTTTAGGGGGTTGGGGCGATGGCTACACCTTC,CASSLGGWGDGYTF
TRBV27,-,TRBJ1-4,many,TGTGCCAGCAGTTGGGACGGACGAACAACTAATGAAAAACTGTTTTTT,CASSWDGRTTNEKLFF
TRBV12-3/TRBV12-4,-,TRBJ2-2,-,TGTGCCAGCAACCCCCCACAGGGTAGATTTGGTTCCGGGGAGCTGTTTTTT,CASNPPQGRFGSGELFF
TRBV3-1,TRBD1,TRBJ1-2,-,TGTGCCAGCAGCCAAGAACTCCCAGGGGGCTACGGCTATGGCTACACCTTC,CASSQELPGGYGYGYTF
TRBV7-9,TRBD1,TRBJ2-7,-,TGTGCCAGCAGCCTACAAGACAGGGTTTACGAGCAGTACTTC,CASSLQDRVYEQYF
TRBV20-1,-,TRBJ1-4,-,TGCAGTGCTAGAGATCCCAACGGAGCTAATGAAAAACTGTTTTTT,CSARDPNGANEKLFF
TRBV5-1,TRBD2,TRBJ2-3,few,TGCGCCAGCAGCTTGGGGGGACTAGTAAGAGATACGCAGTATTTT,CASSLGGLVRDTQYF
TRBV6-5,-,TRBJ1-1,few,TGTGCCAGCAGTTACGAGGGGGAATATAGCACTGAAGCTTTCTTT,CASSYEGEYSTEAFF
TRBV20-1,TRBD2,TRBJ2-7,-,TGCAGTGCTAGCGGGTGGGGACTAGCGGGAGGTTTAAGCTCCTACGAGCAGTACTTC,CSASGWGLAGGLSSYEQYF
TRBV27,-,TRBJ2-1,-,TGTGCCAGCAGTTACTCCCTCTATGAGCAGTTCTTC,CASSYSLYEQFF
TRBV2,-,TRBJ2-3,few,TGTGCCAGCAGAACTACAGGGCCAGATACGCAGTATTTT,CASRTTGPDTQYF
TRBV5-6,TRBD2,TRBJ2-4,-,TGTGCCAGCAGCCACGTCGGCACTAGCGGATACCTAGCCAAAAACATTCAGTACTTC,CASSHVGTSGYLAKNIQYF
TRBV7-3,-,TRBJ2-1,-,TGTGCCAGCAGTTCCCGGTGGGCGGTATACAATGAGCAGTTCTTC,CASSSRWAVYNEQFF
TRBV5-1,TRBD1,TRBJ2-1,-,TGCGCCAGCAGCACCGGACAGGGCCTCTCGTACAATGAGCAGTTCTTC,CASSTGQGLSYNEQFF
TRBV20-1,TRBD2,TRBJ2-1,many,TGCAGTGCTAGTGACCGGACTAGCGGGAGTTCCTACAATGAGCAGTTCTTC,CSASDRTSGSSYNEQFF
TRBV5-1,-,TRBJ1-2,-,TGCGCCAGCAGCTTGGGTTCACTGAACGGCTACACCTTC,CASSLGSLNGYTF
TRBV18,-,TRBJ1-1,-,TGTGCCAGCTCCCCCGGACGGTTCTCCACTGAAGCTTTCTTT,CASSPGRFSTEAFF
TRBV29-1,-,TRBJ2-1,many,TGCAGCGTTGAACCCGCTCAGGGCAATGAGCAGTTCTTC,CSVEPAQGNEQFF
TRBV5-1,-,TRBJ2-1,-,TGCGCCAGCAGCTTGGTGGCAGGAGGCTTCGAGCAGTTCTTC,CASSLVAGGFEQFF
TRBV4-1,-,TRBJ1-5,-,TGCGCCAGCAGCCAAGTAAACAGGGCGGGCCAGCCCCAGCATTTT,CASSQVNRAGQPQHF
TRBV27,TRBD2,TRBJ2-1,few,TGTGCCAGCAGTTTTTCGACTAGCGGGCGACCCTACAATGAGCAGTTCTTC,CASSFSTSGRPYNEQFF
TRBV27,-,TRBJ2-1,few,TGTGCCAGCAGTCCCCAGCTTAGCTCCTACAATGAGCAGTTCTTC,CASSPQLSSYNEQFF
TRBV12-3/TRBV12-4,TRBD1,TRBJ1-2,once,TGTGCCAGCAGTTCGGGTCCCGGGACAGGGAGGTATGGCTACACCTTC,CASSSGPGTGRYGYTF
TRBV23-1,TRBD2,TRBJ2-7,few,TGCGCCAGCAGTCAATCGGCTAGCGGGAGCCCTACTCAATACGAGCAGTACTTC,CASSQSASGSPTQYEQYF
TRBV7-9,-,TRBJ1-1,once,TGTGCCAGCAGCGGGTATGTCGGCCCTGAAGCTTTCTTT,CASSGYVGPEAFF
TRBV7-8,TRBD1,TRBJ2-5,-,TGTGCCAGCAGCTTAGCGGCGGGACAGGGTTGGGAGACCCAGTACTTC,CASSLAAGQGWETQYF
TRBV14,-,TRBJ2-2,-,TGTGCCAGCAGCCATTTTACTCGGGCCGGGGAGCTGTTTTTT,CASSHFTRAGELFF
TRBV4-1,-,TRBJ2-7,few,TGCGCCAGCAGCCAAGTATCGCGATACGAGCAGTACTTC,CASSQVSRYEQYF
TRBV29-1,-,TRBJ2-7,few,TGCAGCGTCACGGCGGGGGCCTCTATCAGCTCCTACGAGCAGTACTTC,CSVTAGASISSYEQYF
TRBV5-1,TRBD1,TRBJ2-7,few,TGCGCCAGCAGCCAGGGGGTACTCTCCTACGAGCAGTACTTC,CASSQGVLSYEQYF
TRBV11-2,-,TRBJ2-3,-,TGTGCCAGCAGCTCACCCTCAGCTTCGGCGCAGTATTTT,CASSSPSASAQYF
TRBV20-1,-,TRBJ2-1,-,TGCAGTGCCCCTGGAAGGGGGGCGTCCTACAATGAGCAGTTCTTC,CSAPGRGASYNEQFF
TRBV4-1,-,TRBJ2-5,once,TGCGCCAGCAACAGGGTTTGGGGTGCGGAGACCCAGTACTTC,CASNRVWGAETQYF
TRBV20-1,TRBD2,TRBJ2-1,-,TGCAGTGCTAGAGATTCCAGCGGGAGTGGCAATGAGCTGTTCTTC,CSARDSSGSGNELFF
TRBV3-1,TRBD1,TRBJ2-7,-,TGTGCCAGCAGCCACGGACAGGGCCACTACGAGCAGTACTTC,CASSHGQGHYEQYF
TRBV7-9,TRBD2,TRBJ2-6,-,TGTGCCAGCAGCCTTAGGACTAGCGGGAGGGCCTCTGGGGCCAACGTCCTGACTTTC,CASSLRTSGRASGANVLTF
TRBV6-1,-,TRBJ2-2,many,TGTGCCAGCAGTGACAGATGGAACACCGGGGAGCTGTTTTTT,CASSDRWNTGELFF
TRBV6-1,-,TRBJ2-5,-,TGTGCCAGCAGGGGAGCGGGCCCTTCAGGAAGGGAGACCCAGTACTTC,CASRGAGPSGRETQYF
TRBV30,-,TRBJ2-1,-,TGTGCCTGGAGTGCTAACAAGGGGCAGTTCTTC,CAWSANKGQFF
TRBV15,-,TRBJ2-1,-,TGTGCCACCAGCAGAAACAGTGCTGGATCCTACAATGAGCAGTTCTTC,CATSRNSAGSYNEQFF
TRBV9,TRBD1,TRBJ2-5,-,TGTGCCAGCAGCCCCGGACAGGGGAAGGGAGAGACCCAGTACTTC,CASSPGQGKGETQYF
TRBV6-1,-,TRBJ1-5,-,TGTGCCAGCAGTGAAGCAGGGTGGTATCAGCCCCAGCATTTT,CASSEAGWYQPQHF
TRBV6-1,-,TRBJ2-5,many,TGTGCCAGCAGTCTTTCGTTCCAAGAGACCCAGTACTTC,CASSLSFQETQYF
TRBV5-1,TRBD1,TRBJ2-5,many,TGCGCCAGCAGCTCCCGCCCGGGACAGGCGATACAAGAGACCCAGTACTTC,CASSSRPGQAIQETQYF
TRBV20-1,TRBD1,TRBJ1-4,few,TGCAGTGCTACGGGACAGAGCGAAAAACTGTTTTTT,CSATGQSEKLFF
TRBV15,-,TRBJ2-7,-,TGTGCCACCAGCAGAGACGGGGTGTACTACGAGCAGTACTTC,CATSRDGVYYEQYF
TRBV10-2,TRBD2,TRBJ2-7,-,TGCGCCAGCAGCCGGACTAGCGGGAGATTGGGGAGTGACGAGCAGTACTTC,CASSRTSGRLGSDEQYF
TRBV14,-,TRBJ2-2,-,TGTGCCAGCAGCCAGTGGGGCTGGACCGGGGAGCTGTTTTTT,CASSQWGWTGELFF
TRBV27,TRBD2,TRBJ2-7,few,TGTGCCAGCAGTTTTGGGAGGGGCCGCGAGCAGTACTTC,CASSFGRGREQYF
TRBV11-2,-,TRBJ1-5,-,TGTGCCAGCAGCCATTGGGCGGAGGCAAATCAGCCCCAGCATTTT,CASSHWAEANQPQHF
TRBV10-3,TRBD2,TRBJ2-1,few,TGTGCCATCAGTGTGACGGGGGGAGCAGATGAGCAGTTCTTC,CAISVTGGADEQFF
TRBV20-1,-,TRBJ1-1,-,TGCAGTGCCTGGGGGTCCCTCAGTGCTATGAACACTGAAGCTTTCTTT,CSAWGSLSAMNTEAFF